Below, one T cell receptor (beta chain) is given with its context. This receptor's antigen is unknown. The record has no base qualities; no much larger clone is one base away. Only healthy Caucasian donors were included. These data are taken from a study of identical twins (dated by TCRdb to 2016 to 2017). A note on the overall study: To test whether fetal clonotypes persist, the study used deep sequencing on TCR alpha and beta repertoires from monozygotic twins, unrelated adults of various ages, and cord blood. Replicate twin experiments were performed at different times using different library preparation protocols to rule out contamination.

The protocol used for the library was 5' RACE. TCRdb lists the instrument as Illumina HiSeq 2000. A universal primer binding site was added through template switching, and the final cDNA carried a unique molecular identifier so that TCR cDNA molecules could be counted accurately. Specific primers in the conserved constant-segment region were used to synthesize first-strand cDNA for TCR alpha and beta chains. To control for contamination, each cDNA library was double barcoded with a SMART-Mk sample barcode plus Illumina barcodes. Two successive PCR steps introduced TruSeq adapter sequences along with Illumina sample barcodes. TCR alpha and beta cDNA libraries were sequenced on the Illumina HiSeq platform with custom primers. Turning to the authors' computational methods: MiGEC was used to process raw reads and extract unique molecular identifiers, and MiXCR was used to find CDR3 positions. For each individual, recombination models were inferred using an EM algorithm with the repgenHMM and IGoR tools. The analysis of shared clonotypes was done with the tcR package in R, with sharing normalized by the product of cloneset sizes. To study raw recombination without the effects of thymic and clonal selection, out-of-frame nonproductive sequences were analyzed. The raw public reads went through TCRdb reprocessing: fastp at Q25, MiXCR clone calling, in-frame beta chains kept. Rows merge per CDR3 protein into single entries with the most common DNA and genes. The V and J calls reflect TCRdb's pipeline rather than the authors' work. The sample table holds around 1.7 million distinct CDR3 sequences, of which less than 40% were seen once. More than 0.25% of the sample is held by the ten biggest clonotypes.

Summary of the overall study and its limitations: Excess twin sharing in beta out-of-frame sequences was weaker because fewer shared sequences lowered the signal-to-noise ratio. Compared with coincidental sharing between unrelated individuals, an excess of low generation-probability sequences was observed among out-of-frame TCR alpha sequences shared between twins. Zero-insertion analyses could be partly confounded by invariant T cells such as MAIT and iNKT, though diverse VJ usage argued against such confounding for most clonotypes. Out-of-frame TCR alpha sharing in monozygotic twins was systematically underestimated by recombination models, whereas sharing between unrelated individuals was in agreement with the recombination models. Fewer insertions were carried by abundant cord blood beta clonotypes; a weaker similar trend was observed in young adult naive repertoires, while no such trend was observed in memory repertoires. Conclusions relied on cross-sectional statistical analysis, since the same donors could not be followed over many years.

Taken from the germline V gene, the CDR1 and CDR2 loops are SQVTM and ANQGSEA. There are 13 amino acids in the CDR3, from cysteine to phenylalanine inclusive. Only CDR3 DNA is held: 39 bases, read in frame from base 1. V lost 5 bases and J lost 7 bases; the stretch between them is 15 bases long. Sequencing was done on a sample of cord blood. The clonotype comes from a newborn girl in good health. In this chain, TRBV29-1 is recombined with TRBJ1-5, with no reliable assignment of the D segment. The base sequence is TGCAGCGTTCAGGACTCCCGGGCCCAGCCCCAGCATTTT. It encodes CSVQDSRAQPQHF.